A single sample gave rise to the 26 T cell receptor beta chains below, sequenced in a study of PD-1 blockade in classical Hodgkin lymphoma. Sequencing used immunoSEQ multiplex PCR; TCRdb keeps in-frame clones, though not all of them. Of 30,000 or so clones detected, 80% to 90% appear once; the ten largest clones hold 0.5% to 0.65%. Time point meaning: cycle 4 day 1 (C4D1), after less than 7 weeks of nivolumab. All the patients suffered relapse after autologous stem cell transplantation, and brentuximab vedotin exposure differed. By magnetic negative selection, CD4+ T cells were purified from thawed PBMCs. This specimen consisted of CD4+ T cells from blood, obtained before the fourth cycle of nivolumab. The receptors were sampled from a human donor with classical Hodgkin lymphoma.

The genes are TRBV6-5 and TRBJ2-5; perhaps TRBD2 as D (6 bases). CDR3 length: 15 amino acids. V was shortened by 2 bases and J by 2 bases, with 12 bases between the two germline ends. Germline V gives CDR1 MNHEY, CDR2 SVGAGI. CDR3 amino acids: CASSYGGPGQETQYF. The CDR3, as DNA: TGTGCCAGCAGTTACGGAGGGCCGGGGCAAGAGACCCAGTACTTC.

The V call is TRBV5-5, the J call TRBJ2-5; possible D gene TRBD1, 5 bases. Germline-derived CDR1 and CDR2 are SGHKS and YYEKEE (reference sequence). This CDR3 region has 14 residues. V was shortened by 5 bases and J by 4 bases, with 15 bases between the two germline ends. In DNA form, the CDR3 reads TGTGCCAGCAGTTCCAGGGTGACAGCAGAGACCCAGTACTTC. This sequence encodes CASSSRVTAETQYF.

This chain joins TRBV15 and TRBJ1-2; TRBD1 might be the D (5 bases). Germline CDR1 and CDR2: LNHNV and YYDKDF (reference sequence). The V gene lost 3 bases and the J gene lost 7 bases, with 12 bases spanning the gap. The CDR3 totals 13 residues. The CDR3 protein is CATSSGYRGGYTF. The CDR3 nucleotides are TGTGCCACCAGCAGCGGGTATAGGGGTGGCTACACCTTC. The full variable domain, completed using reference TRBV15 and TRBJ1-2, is DAMVIQNPRYQVTQFGKPVTLSCSQTLNHNVMYWYQQKSSQAPKLLFHYYDKDFNNEADTPDNFQSRRPNTSFCFLDIRSPGLGDTAMYLCATSSGYRGGYTFGSGTRLTVV.

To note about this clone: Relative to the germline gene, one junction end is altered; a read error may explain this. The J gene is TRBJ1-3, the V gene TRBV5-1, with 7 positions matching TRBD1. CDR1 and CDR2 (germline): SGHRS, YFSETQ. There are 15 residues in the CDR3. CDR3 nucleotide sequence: TGCGCCAGCAGCTTGGTCGGGACAGCTGGGAACACCATATATTTT. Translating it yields CASSLVGTAGNTIYF.

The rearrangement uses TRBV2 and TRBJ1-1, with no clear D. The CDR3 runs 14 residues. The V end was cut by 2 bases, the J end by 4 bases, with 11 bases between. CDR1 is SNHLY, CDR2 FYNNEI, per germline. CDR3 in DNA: TGTGCCAGCAGTGAAATGGCCGCACGCACTGAAGCTTTCTTT. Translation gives CASSEMAARTEAFF.

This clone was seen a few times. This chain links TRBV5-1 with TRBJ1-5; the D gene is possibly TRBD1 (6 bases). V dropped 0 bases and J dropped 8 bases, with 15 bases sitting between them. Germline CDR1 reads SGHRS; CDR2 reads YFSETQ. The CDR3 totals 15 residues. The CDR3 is CASSLEGGRNEPQHF. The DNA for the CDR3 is TGCGCCAGCAGCTTGGAGGGGGGGCGTAATGAGCCCCAGCATTTT.

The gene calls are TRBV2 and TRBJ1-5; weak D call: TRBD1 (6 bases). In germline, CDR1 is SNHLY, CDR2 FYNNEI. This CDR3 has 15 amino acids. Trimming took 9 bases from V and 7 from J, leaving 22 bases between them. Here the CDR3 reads CASQRQGILPQPQHF. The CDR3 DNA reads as TGTGCCAGTCAGCGCCAGGGGATCCTACCCCAGCCCCAGCATTTT.

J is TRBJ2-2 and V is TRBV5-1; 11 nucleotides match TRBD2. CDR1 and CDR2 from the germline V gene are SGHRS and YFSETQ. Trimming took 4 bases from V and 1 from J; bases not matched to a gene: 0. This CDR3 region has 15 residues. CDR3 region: CASSTSGGNTGELFF. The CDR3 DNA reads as TGCGCCAGCAGCACTAGCGGGGGGAACACCGGGGAGCTGTTTTTT.

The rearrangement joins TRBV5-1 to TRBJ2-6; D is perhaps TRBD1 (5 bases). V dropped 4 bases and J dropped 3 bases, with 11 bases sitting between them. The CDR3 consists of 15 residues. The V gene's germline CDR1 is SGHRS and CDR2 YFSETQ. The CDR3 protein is CASSPQGYGANVLTF. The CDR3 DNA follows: TGCGCCAGCAGCCCCCAGGGTTATGGGGCCAACGTCCTGACTTTC.

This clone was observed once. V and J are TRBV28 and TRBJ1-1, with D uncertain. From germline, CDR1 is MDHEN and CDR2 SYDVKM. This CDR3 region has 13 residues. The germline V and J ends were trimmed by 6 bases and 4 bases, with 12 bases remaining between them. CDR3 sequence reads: CASSVSRRTEAFF. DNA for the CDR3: TGTGCCAGCAGCGTCAGCCGACGCACTGAAGCTTTCTTT.

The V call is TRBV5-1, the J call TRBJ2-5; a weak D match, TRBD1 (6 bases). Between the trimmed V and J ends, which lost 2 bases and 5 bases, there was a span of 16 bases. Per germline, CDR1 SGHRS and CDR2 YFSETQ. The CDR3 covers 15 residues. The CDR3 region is CASSFQGPQGETQYF. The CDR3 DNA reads TGCGCCAGCAGCTTCCAAGGGCCTCAGGGGGAGACCCAGTACTTC.

The CDR3 here is CASYGGTGVSYEQYF. Written as DNA, the CDR3 is TGTGCCAGCTATGGGGGGACAGGGGTGTCCTACGAGCAGTACTTC. The chain uses TRBV6-6 and TRBJ2-7; TRBD1 aligns across 10 bases. V was clipped by 8 bases and J by 1 base; unmatched bases: 8. CDR1 and CDR2 from the germline V gene are MNHNY and SVGAGI (reference sequence). The CDR3 is 15 amino acids.

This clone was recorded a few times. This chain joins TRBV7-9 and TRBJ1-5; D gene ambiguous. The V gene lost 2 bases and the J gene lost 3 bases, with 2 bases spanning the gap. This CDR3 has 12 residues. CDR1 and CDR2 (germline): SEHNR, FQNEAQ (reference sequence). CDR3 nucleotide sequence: TGTGCCAGCAGCTTACCCAATCAGCCCCAGCATTTT. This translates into CASSLPNQPQHF.

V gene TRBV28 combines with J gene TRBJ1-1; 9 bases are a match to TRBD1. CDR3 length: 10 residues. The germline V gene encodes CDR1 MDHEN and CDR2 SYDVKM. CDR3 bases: TGTGCGACAGGGGGAATAGAAGCTTTCTTT. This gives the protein CATGGIEAFF.

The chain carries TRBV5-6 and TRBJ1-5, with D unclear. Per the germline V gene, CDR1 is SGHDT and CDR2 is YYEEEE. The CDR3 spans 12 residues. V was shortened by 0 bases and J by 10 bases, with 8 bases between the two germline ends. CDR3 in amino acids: CASSLAPSPQHF. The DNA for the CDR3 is TGTGCCAGCAGCTTGGCACCTAGCCCCCAGCATTTT.

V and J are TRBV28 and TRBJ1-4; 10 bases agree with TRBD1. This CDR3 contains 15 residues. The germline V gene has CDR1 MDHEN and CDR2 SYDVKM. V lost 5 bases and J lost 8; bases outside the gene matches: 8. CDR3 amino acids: CASSPTGTGAEKLFF. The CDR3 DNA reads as TGTGCCAGCAGTCCAACCGGGACAGGGGCGGAAAAACTGTTTTTT.

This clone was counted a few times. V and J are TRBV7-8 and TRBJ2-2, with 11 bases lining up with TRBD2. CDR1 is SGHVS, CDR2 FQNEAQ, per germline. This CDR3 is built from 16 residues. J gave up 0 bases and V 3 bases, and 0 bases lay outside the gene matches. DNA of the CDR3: TGTGCCAGCAGCTTGACTAGCGGGACGAACACCGGGGAGCTGTTTTTT. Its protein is CASSLTSGTNTGELFF.

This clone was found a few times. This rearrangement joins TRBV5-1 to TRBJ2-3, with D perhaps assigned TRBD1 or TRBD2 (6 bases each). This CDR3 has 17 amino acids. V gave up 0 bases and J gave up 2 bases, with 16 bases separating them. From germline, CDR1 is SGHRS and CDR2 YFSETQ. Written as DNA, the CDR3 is TGCGCCAGCAGCTTGGGCTCGAGGGGGGCGGACACAGATACGCAGTATTTT. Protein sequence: CASSLGSRGADTDTQYF. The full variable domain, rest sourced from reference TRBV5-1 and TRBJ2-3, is KAGVTQTPRYLIKTRGQQVTLSCSPISGHRSVSWYQQTPGQGLQFLFEYFSETQRNKGNFPGRFSGRQFSNSRSEMNVSTLELGDSALYLCASSLGSRGADTDTQYFGPGTRLTVL.

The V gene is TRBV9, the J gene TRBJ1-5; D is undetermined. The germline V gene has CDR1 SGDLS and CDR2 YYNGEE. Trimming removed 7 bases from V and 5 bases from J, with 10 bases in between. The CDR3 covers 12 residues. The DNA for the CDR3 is TGTGCCAGCGGCGGTACACATCAGCCCCAGCATTTT. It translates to CASGGTHQPQHF.

The CDR3 loop reads CASSSPPRGLTYEQYF. CDR3 nucleotides: TGCGCCAGCAGTTCCCCCCCCAGGGGTCTAACCTACGAGCAGTACTTC. The chain has TRBV5-1 and TRBJ2-7, with TRBD1 as a possible D gene (6 bases). The CDR3 consists of 16 residues. Germline CDR1 SGHRS, CDR2 YFSETQ. V was pared by 5 bases and J by 2 bases, with 20 bases between.

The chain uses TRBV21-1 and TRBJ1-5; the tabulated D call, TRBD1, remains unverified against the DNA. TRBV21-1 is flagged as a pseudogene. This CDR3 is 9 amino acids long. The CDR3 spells CASSKQNHF. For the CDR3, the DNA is TGTGCCAGCAGCAAACAGAACCATTTT.

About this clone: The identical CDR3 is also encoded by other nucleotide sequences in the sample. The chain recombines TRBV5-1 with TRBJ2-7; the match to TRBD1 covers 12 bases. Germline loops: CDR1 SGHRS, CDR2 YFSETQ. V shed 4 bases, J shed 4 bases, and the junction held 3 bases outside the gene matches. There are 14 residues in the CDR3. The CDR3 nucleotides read TGCGCCAGCAGCCCGGGACAGGGGGCTTACGAGCAGTACTTC. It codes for CASSPGQGAYEQYF. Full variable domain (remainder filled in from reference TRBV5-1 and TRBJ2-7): KAGVTQTPRYLIKTRGQQVTLSCSPISGHRSVSWYQQTPGQGLQFLFEYFSETQRNKGNFPGRFSGRQFSNSRSEMNVSTLELGDSALYLCASSPGQGAYEQYFGPGTRLTVT.

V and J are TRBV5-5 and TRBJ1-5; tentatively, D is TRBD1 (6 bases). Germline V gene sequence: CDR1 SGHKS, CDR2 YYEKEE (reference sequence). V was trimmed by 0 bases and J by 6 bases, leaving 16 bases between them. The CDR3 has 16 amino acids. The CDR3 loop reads CASSLEKGVTAQPQHF. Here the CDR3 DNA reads TGTGCCAGCAGCTTGGAGAAGGGGGTAACGGCTCAGCCCCAGCATTTT.

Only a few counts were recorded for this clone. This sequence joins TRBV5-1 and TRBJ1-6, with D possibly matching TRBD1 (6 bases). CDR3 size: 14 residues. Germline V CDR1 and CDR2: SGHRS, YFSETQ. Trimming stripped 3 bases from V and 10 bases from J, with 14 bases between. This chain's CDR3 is CASSSGTIDSPLHF. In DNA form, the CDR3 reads TGCGCCAGCAGCTCCGGGACAATCGACTCACCCCTCCACTTT.

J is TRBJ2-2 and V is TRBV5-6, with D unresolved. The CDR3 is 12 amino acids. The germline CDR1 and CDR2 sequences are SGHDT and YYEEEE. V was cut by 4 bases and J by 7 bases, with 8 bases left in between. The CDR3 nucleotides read TGTGCCAGCAGCCTGGCGATCGGGGAGCTGTTTTTT. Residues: CASSLAIGELFF.

The CDR3 DNA is TGTGCCAGCAGTCCCACCGACGGCCAGATAGCCAAAAACATTCAGTACTTC. It translates to CASSPTDGQIAKNIQYF. The chain combines TRBV28 with TRBJ2-4; D is undetermined. Germline V gives CDR1 MDHEN, CDR2 SYDVKM. Trimming shortened V by 5 bases and J by 0 bases, and 17 bases separated the two germline ends. The CDR3 has 17 amino acids.